Below, 30 T cell receptor beta chains from the same sample are listed, as sequenced in a study of regulatory T cells in long-lasting Graves disease. The time point here: newly diagnosed GD, antithyroid drugs for less than 3 months. Extracted RNA from PBMCs served as the source of the TCR library. Libraries of TCR beta came from iRepertoire HTBI primers plus Arm-PCR of CDR3 regions. TCRdb reanalysed the multiplex PCR reads using MiXCR and keeps one entry per CDR3 protein. The sample shows around 230,000 distinct CDR3 sequences, 15% to 20% of them seen only once. The sequencing here drew on peripheral blood mononuclear cells (PBMCs), taken at new diagnosis, from a patient treated with antithyroid drugs. The receptors were gathered from a female donor with Graves disease.

At least ten counts were recorded for this clonotype. This chain uses TRBV10-3 with TRBJ2-3; TRBD2 matches at 7 bases. V gave up 8 bases and J gave up 5 bases; unmatched junction bases: 13. This CDR3 has 15 residues. Germline assignment: CDR1 ENHRY and CDR2 SYGVKD. The CDR3 region is CAIVREAVLVDTQYF. CDR3 nucleotide sequence: TGTGCCATCGTCCGGGAGGCCGTCCTGGTAGATACGCAGTATTTT.

This rearrangement joins TRBV6-2 or TRBV6-3 to TRBJ2-3; D may be TRBD1 (7 bases). Looked up from germline, CDR1 is MNHEY and CDR2 is SVGEGT. V was shortened by 2 bases and J by 5 bases, with 14 bases between the two germline ends. The length of the CDR3 is 15 residues. This chain's CDR3 is CASSYTEGAEDTQYF. The CDR3, as DNA: TGTGCCAGCAGTTACACGGAGGGGGCCGAAGATACGCAGTATTTT.

In this sample, this clonotype turned up a few times. This rearrangement joins TRBV30 to TRBJ1-4; tentative D call: TRBD1 (5 bases). Judging by the DNA end, TRBJ1-6 fits better; the J call may be wrong. CDR1 and CDR2 (germline): GTSNPN, SVGIG (reference sequence). The CDR3 contains 14 residues. For the CDR3, the DNA is TGTGCCTGGAGTAATGGACCGGGGCCTTCACCCCTCCACTTT. Protein: CAWSNGPGPSPLHF.

As for this clonotype: With a much larger clone just one base away, this may be a read error. It is likely a read error, because the conserved phenylalanine at the end of the CDR3 is missing. This sequence joins TRBV12-3 or TRBV12-4 and TRBJ2-5; no definite D call. Trimming shortened V by 3 bases and J by 3 bases, and 8 bases separated the two germline ends. This CDR3 comprises 13 residues. CDR3 bases: TGTGCCAGCAGTTTTGGATCAGAAGAGACCCAGTACTCC. This translates into CASSFGSEETQYS.

The table lists this clonotype with many counts. V gene TRBV20-1 combines with J gene TRBJ2-3; TRBD2 matches at 10 bases. Per the germline V gene, CDR1 is DFQATT and CDR2 is SNEGSKA (reference sequence). The CDR3 runs to 16 residues. Losses at the gene ends were 0 bases for V and 2 bases for J; bases not matched to a gene: 5. The CDR3 DNA reads as TGCAGTGCTAGAGATTTTCTAGCGGGAGCCACAGATACGCAGTATTTT. It yields the protein CSARDFLAGATDTQYF.

The genes are TRBV25-1 and TRBJ2-7, with TRBD1 matching over 10 bases. CDR1 is MGHDK and CDR2 is SYGVNS in the germline V gene. The CDR3 has 15 amino acids. With 6 bases clipped from V and 2 bases from J, the junction kept 7 bases outside the gene matches. CDR3 region: CASSEGTGEAYEQYF. The CDR3 DNA reads as TGTGCCAGCAGCGAAGGGACAGGGGAAGCCTACGAGCAGTACTTC.

Points on this clonotype: Since a far larger clone is one base different, this is likely a read error. V gene TRBV6-2 or TRBV6-3 combines with J gene TRBJ2-1; 8 nucleotides line up with TRBD2. J gave up 9 bases and V 4 bases, and 8 bases lay outside the gene matches. The CDR3 is 14 residues long. From germline, CDR1 is MNHEY and CDR2 SVGEGT. The CDR3 loop reads CASSLVREGVEQFF. The CDR3 DNA follows: TGTGCCAGCAGTTTAGTACGGGAGGGGGTTGAGCAGTTCTTC.

Concerning this clonotype itself: A junction end diverges from the germline sequence, so it may reflect a read error. This chain links TRBV11-1 with TRBJ1-2; the D is unclear. CDR1 and CDR2 (germline): SGHAT, FQDESV (reference sequence). This CDR3 region has 11 residues. The CDR3, as DNA: TGCGCCAGCAGCCAAGTCGGGCGCTACACCTTC. Its protein product is CASSQVGRYTF.

This clonotype occurred a few times. The gene calls are TRBV7-3 and TRBJ2-1; 8 bases line up with TRBD2. V dropped 0 bases and J dropped 3; count of bases not matched to a gene: 1. The germline V gene has CDR1 SGHTA and CDR2 FQGTGA. The CDR3 totals 15 residues. The CDR3 sequence: CASSLTAGVYNEQFF. CDR3 sequence (DNA): TGTGCCAGCAGCTTAACAGCGGGAGTCTACAATGAGCAGTTCTTC.

The J gene is TRBJ2-5, the V gene TRBV15; possibly TRBD1 for D (6 bases). The V gene's germline CDR1 is LNHNV and CDR2 YYDKDF (reference sequence). The V and J ends lost 3 bases and 3 bases respectively, with 14 bases between them. The CDR3 has 15 amino acids. CDR3 DNA: TGTGCCACCAGCAGTCCCGGGACATCTAAAGAGACCCAGTACTTC. Translation: CATSSPGTSKETQYF. The full variable domain, completed using reference TRBV15 and TRBJ2-5, is DAMVIQNPRYQVTQFGKPVTLSCSQTLNHNVMYWYQQKSSQAPKLLFHYYDKDFNNEADTPDNFQSRRPNTSFCFLDIRSPGLGDTAMYLCATSSPGTSKETQYFGPGTRLLVL.

This clonotype was recorded at least ten times. The V call is TRBV6-1, the J call TRBJ2-2; TRBD1 is a possible D gene (5 bases). Germline V CDR1 and CDR2: MNHNS, SASEGT. V shed 6 bases and J shed 7 bases, with 15 bases lying between them. The CDR3 consists of 14 residues. The CDR3 DNA reads as TGTGCCAGCAGATCAGGGTCAGGTGGCGGGGAGCTGTTTTTT. Its protein is CASRSGSGGGELFF.

The rearrangement links TRBV7-2 to TRBJ2-3; D remains unclear. The CDR3 contains 13 residues. Trimming stripped 2 bases from V and 4 bases from J, with 7 bases between. The germline V gene encodes CDR1 SGHTA and CDR2 FQGNSA. CDR3 coding DNA: TGTGCCAGCAGCTTAACAATCGCAGATACGCAGTATTTT. As protein: CASSLTIADTQYF.

Many counts were recorded for this clonotype. J is TRBJ2-1 and V is TRBV6-1; no definite D call. The CDR3 consists of 12 residues. V shed 5 bases and J shed 9 bases, with 11 bases lying between them. Germline V CDR1 and CDR2: MNHNS, SASEGT. The CDR3 spells CASSLPSSEQFF. The CDR3 bases are TGTGCCAGCAGTCTCCCTTCTAGTGAGCAGTTCTTC.

This clonotype was observed at least ten times. The rearrangement joins TRBV27 to TRBJ1-6; D is undetermined. Germline V gene sequence: CDR1 MNHEY, CDR2 SMNVEV (reference sequence). Trimming took off 6 bases at V and 7 bases at J, with 4 bases between the two ends. The CDR3 has 11 residues. The CDR3 DNA is TGTGCCAGCAGGTCCAATTCACCCCTCCACTTT. Residues: CASRSNSPLHF.

This clonotype was counted many times. The genes are TRBV7-3 and TRBJ2-1; no reliable D call. From germline, CDR1 is SGHTA and CDR2 FQGTGA. With 2 bases removed from V and 8 bases from J, the gap between germline ends came to 10 bases. The CDR3 is 13 residues long. CDR3 sequence (DNA): TGTGCCAGCAGCTTATCAGGTGGGGATGAGCAGTTCTTC. It is translated as CASSLSGGDEQFF.

In this sample, this clonotype turned up many times. The V and J genes are TRBV9 and TRBJ2-5, with 8 positions matching TRBD1. The V segment lost 6 bases and the J segment 2 bases; nucleotides outside the gene matches: 9. The CDR3 totals 15 residues. Per germline, CDR1 SGDLS and CDR2 YYNGEE. The CDR3 is CASTPSTGDQETQYF. The CDR3 coding sequence is TGTGCCAGCACCCCATCGACAGGGGATCAAGAGACCCAGTACTTC.

Points on this clonotype: Since a far larger clone is one base different, this is likely a read error. The rearrangement uses TRBV7-8 and TRBJ1-1; D remains ambiguous. From germline, CDR1 is SGHVS and CDR2 FQNEAQ. This CDR3 is 12 amino acids long. Deletions cut 9 bases from V and 4 bases from J, with 12 bases between. CDR3 DNA sequence: TGTGCCAGTAGTCCCGGATTCACTGAAGCTTTCTTT. It encodes CASSPGFTEAFF.

This clonotype showed up many times. The chain recombines TRBV27 with TRBJ2-3, with 8 positions matching TRBD1. V shed 2 bases, J shed 3 bases, and the junction held 4 bases outside the gene matches. Germline V gives CDR1 MNHEY, CDR2 SMNVEV (reference sequence). CDR3 length: 15 amino acids. The CDR3 is CASSLQGAGTDTQYF. The CDR3 DNA reads as TGTGCCAGCAGTTTACAGGGGGCGGGTACAGATACGCAGTATTTT.

This clonotype was seen at least ten times. The V and J genes are TRBV29-1 and TRBJ2-1; TRBD1 agrees at 8 bases. This CDR3 is 13 amino acids long. The germline V gene has CDR1 SQVTM and CDR2 ANQGSEA. Trimming cost V 7 bases and J 10 bases; bases outside gene matches: 12. CDR3 DNA sequence: TGCAGCGGTCGAGGCAGGGGGCACAGGGAGCAGTTCTTC. It codes for CSGRGRGHREQFF.

This clonotype was counted ten times or more. The rearrangement joins TRBV6-1 to TRBJ2-5; D ambiguous. V was cut by 7 bases and J by 4 bases, with 13 bases left in between. Germline V gene lookup returns CDR1 MNHNS and CDR2 SASEGT. The CDR3 has 13 amino acids. The CDR3: CASTGNGLETQYF. The DNA of the CDR3 is TGTGCCAGCACCGGTAACGGCCTAGAGACCCAGTACTTC.

This clonotype was seen many times. V and J are TRBV6-1 and TRBJ2-3; tentative D call: TRBD2 (6 bases). CDR1 is MNHNS and CDR2 is SASEGT in the germline V gene. The CDR3 length is 17 residues. V dropped 5 bases and J dropped 3 bases, with 21 bases sitting between them. Here the CDR3 DNA reads TGTGCCAGCAGTCCCAAAACATCGCGGGACGGGACAGATACGCAGTATTTT. Translation: CASSPKTSRDGTDTQYF.

This clonotype was recorded at least ten times. The V gene is TRBV28, the J gene TRBJ2-5; the D gene could be TRBD1 or TRBD2 (5 bases each). Between the trimmed V and J ends, which lost 2 bases and 5 bases, there was a span of 15 bases. This CDR3 is built from 15 residues. CDR1 MDHEN and CDR2 SYDVKM come from the germline V gene. Written as DNA, the CDR3 is TGTGCCAGCAGTTTAGAGCAGGGACCAAGGGAGACCCAGTACTTC. Amino acids: CASSLEQGPRETQYF.

This clonotype was seen at least ten times. This chain joins TRBV7-2 and TRBJ1-2; D is uncertain. The ends were cut back, 5 bases at V and 0 bases at J, with 10 bases in the middle. Germline V gene sequence: CDR1 SGHTA, CDR2 FQGNSA. There are 14 residues in the CDR3. The CDR3 loop is CASSLGSANYGYTF. As DNA, the CDR3 is TGTGCCAGCAGCCTTGGGAGTGCTAACTATGGCTACACCTTC.

This clonotype showed up just a few times. This chain connects TRBV13 to TRBJ2-3, with no clear D. V was clipped by 6 bases and J by 4 bases, with 8 bases between them. Germline assignment: CDR1 PRHDT and CDR2 FYEKMQ (reference sequence). The CDR3 runs 12 residues. In nucleotides, the CDR3 is TGTGCCAGCAGTTCGAATTCAGATACGCAGTATTTT. Translation gives CASSSNSDTQYF.

The CDR3 region has the DNA TGTGCCAGCAGTCCGTACCAGGGGTTCTACGAGCAGTACTTC. It codes for CASSPYQGFYEQYF. The V gene is TRBV12-3 or TRBV12-4, the J gene TRBJ2-7; possibly TRBD1 for D (6 bases). The CDR3 covers 14 residues. The V gene lost 5 bases and the J gene lost 3 bases, with 14 bases spanning the gap.

As for this clonotype: With a much larger clone just one base away, this may be a read error. The V call is TRBV6-1, the J call TRBJ1-5; D not resolved. CDR1 and CDR2 (germline): MNHNS, SASEGT. CDR3 length: 12 residues. The CDR3 region is CANADSNQHQHF. The CDR3 DNA reads as TGTGCCAACGCCGATAGCAATCAGCACCAGCATTTT.

This chain connects TRBV29-1 to TRBJ2-3, with 8 bases lining up with TRBD2. CDR1 and CDR2 from the germline V gene are SQVTM and ANQGSEA. J was trimmed by 4 bases and V by 5 bases; bases with no gene match: 11. The CDR3 loop spans 15 amino acids. The CDR3 spells CSVPRGGAVADTQYF. The CDR3, as DNA: TGCAGCGTTCCCCGGGGGGGGGCAGTCGCAGATACGCAGTATTTT.

This clonotype was observed at least ten times. The V gene is TRBV18, the J gene TRBJ2-7; 8 nucleotides align to TRBD2. The germline gives CDR1 KGHSH, CDR2 LQKENI. After removal of 6 bases from V and 3 bases from J, the junction contained 7 bases not matched to a gene. CDR3 length: 14 residues. This CDR3 is CASSPPGRGYEQYF. The CDR3 DNA is TGTGCCAGCTCCCCTCCCGGGAGGGGCTACGAGCAGTACTTC.

In its sample, this clonotype was seen many times. This rearrangement joins TRBV7-8 to TRBJ2-7; D is uncertain. With 4 bases removed from V and 0 bases from J, the gap between germline ends came to 7 bases. The CDR3 totals 13 residues. Germline-derived CDR1 and CDR2 are SGHVS and FQNEAQ. The CDR3 loop is CASSSASSYEQYF. The DNA for the CDR3 is TGTGCCAGCAGCTCCGCGAGCTCCTACGAGCAGTACTTC.

The rearrangement links TRBV20-1 to TRBJ2-1; TRBD2 agrees at 8 bases. Looked up from germline, CDR1 is DFQATT and CDR2 is SNEGSKA (reference sequence). The CDR3 is made up of 14 amino acids. CDR3 in amino acids: CRALSGRGYNEQFF. The CDR3 bases are TGCAGGGCCCTAAGCGGGAGAGGCTACAATGAGCAGTTCTTC.